Shown below are 2 T cell receptor beta chains from a single sample sequenced in a study of CD8 T cells in ankylosing spondylitis. TCRdb reprocessed the 5' RACE reads via MiXCR and lists one record per CDR3 protein. The repertoire holds under 400,000 distinct CDR3 sequences, with 11% as singletons. Input material: blood, either unsorted or a sorted T cell fraction (not recorded which). The receptor set was obtained from a female donor with ankylosing spondylitis or in good health (not recorded which).

This clonotype has at least ten counts. The CDR3 loop reads CASSLAGGPNQPQHF. As DNA, the CDR3 is TGCGCCAGCAGCTTGGCAGGGGGGCCCAATCAGCCCCAGCATTTT. The rearrangement joins TRBV5-1 to TRBJ1-5, with 7 bases lining up with TRBD1. In germline, CDR1 is SGHRS, CDR2 YFSETQ. The CDR3 contains 15 residues. Trimming at V came to 0 bases and at J to 3 bases, leaving 3 bases not matched to a gene.

This clonotype was seen repeatedly, ten times or more. This chain uses TRBV7-2 with TRBJ2-2; maybe TRBD1 (5 bases). V gave up 1 base and J gave up 5 bases, with 14 bases separating them. The CDR3 spans 16 residues. Germline lookup yields CDR1 SGHTA and CDR2 FQGNSA. CDR3 sequence: CASSLVFRAGTGELFF. CDR3 DNA: TGTGCCAGCAGCTTAGTTTTCAGGGCCGGAACCGGGGAGCTGTTTTTT.